This T cell receptor beta chain was profiled in a study of immune evolution from preneoplasia to lung adenocarcinoma. Produced via immunoSEQ multiplex PCR; TCRdb's table is partial and in-frame only. The sample includes thousands of clones, roughly 86% of them seen just once. Remarks on this clone: Its antigen is not known.

Study conclusions and caveats: Normal lung had highest clonality; later lesions appeared denser, more diverse.

This CDR3 region has 16 residues. Trimming stripped 3 bases from V and 2 bases from J, with 16 bases between. Germline V gene data show CDR1 as LNHNV and CDR2 as YYDKDF (reference sequence). Source material: FFPE minimally invasive lung adenocarcinoma tissue. The V gene is TRBV15, the J gene TRBJ1-1, with D possibly TRBD1 on 6 matching bases. The TCR sequence derives from a donor at least 70 years old with lung adenocarcinoma. CDR3 residues: CATSRDSTGLNTEAFF. Here the CDR3 DNA reads TGTGCCACCAGCAGGGATTCCACAGGGCTAAACACTGAAGCTTTCTTT.